These 30 T cell receptor beta chains originate from one sample sequenced in a study of T-cell reconstitution after alpha-beta-depleted transplantation in children. The library targeted TCRbeta and was prepared with unique molecular identifiers. MiXCR, run by TCRdb on the PCR reads, gives a single entry per CDR3 protein. The data contain 450,000 to 600,000 distinct CDR3 sequences, roughly 33% of them singletons. The sequencing used PBMCs from the stem cell graft donor, collected from the stem cell graft. All receptors come from a human donor who donated a stem cell graft to a child with aplastic anemia.

The chain combines TRBV29-1 with TRBJ2-1; D unresolved. Germline V gene data show CDR1 as SQVTM and CDR2 as ANQGSEA. The CDR3 spans 14 residues. The V end was cut by 2 bases, the J end by 5 bases, with 13 bases between. Here the CDR3 reads CSVEWSGGNNEQFF. The CDR3 coding sequence is TGCAGCGTTGAATGGTCCGGCGGTAACAATGAGCAGTTCTTC.

In this sample, this clonotype turned up a few times. V and J are TRBV20-1 and TRBJ2-5; tentative D call: TRBD2 (5 bases). V gave up 2 bases and J gave up 1 base, with 5 bases separating them. Germline loops: CDR1 DFQATT, CDR2 SNEGSKA (reference sequence). CDR3 size: 12 residues. The CDR3 coding sequence is TGCAGTGCTAGAAGCGGCCAAGAGACCCAGTACTTC. Translating gives CSARSGQETQYF.

CDR3 sequence reads: CASSQGQGPETQYF. CDR3 nucleotides: TGTGCCAGCAGCCAAGGACAGGGTCCGGAGACCCAGTACTTC. The chain couples TRBV7-9 to TRBJ2-5; 8 bases align to TRBD1. The V segment lost 5 bases and the J segment 5 bases; nucleotides outside the gene matches: 7. From germline, CDR1 is SEHNR and CDR2 FQNEAQ (reference sequence). The CDR3 contains 14 residues.

The chain recombines TRBV7-2 with TRBJ1-1; tentative D call: TRBD1 (6 bases). V was pared by 0 bases and J by 1 base, with 27 bases between. The CDR3 loop spans 21 amino acids. CDR1 and CDR2 from the germline V gene are SGHTA and FQGNSA. The CDR3 DNA is TGTGCCAGCAGCTTAGCACTCGGACAGCCGAAAAAACCCCGCGGGAACACTGAAGCTTTCTTT. Its translation: CASSLALGQPKKPRGNTEAFF.

The sample holds a few counts of this clonotype. The rearrangement joins TRBV4-2 to TRBJ2-4; the match to TRBD2 covers 8 bases. CDR1 LGHNA and CDR2 YNFKEQ come from the germline V gene. This CDR3 region has 15 residues. J was trimmed by 8 bases and V by 0 bases; bases with no gene match: 6. The CDR3 bases are TGTGCCAGCAGCCAAGAATCAGCGGGAGTATACATTCAGTACTTC. Amino acid sequence: CASSQESAGVYIQYF.

This chain joins TRBV5-1 and TRBJ1-2; no clear D gene. This CDR3 has 13 amino acids. Germline V gene sequence: CDR1 SGHRS, CDR2 YFSETQ. Trimming pared 1 base from V and 4 bases from J, leaving 8 bases between. The CDR3 DNA reads TGCGCCAGCAGCTTGAAAGGCGTCTATGGCTACACCTTC. It codes for CASSLKGVYGYTF.

Only a few counts were recorded for this clonotype. The chain carries TRBV6-2 or TRBV6-3 and TRBJ1-1; D gene ambiguous. This CDR3 region has 15 residues. The V end was cut by 0 bases, the J end by 3 bases, with 11 bases between. Per germline, CDR1 MNHEY and CDR2 SVGEGT. This CDR3 is CASSYSPADYTEAFF. The CDR3 DNA is TGTGCCAGCAGTTACTCCCCGGCCGATTACACTGAAGCTTTCTTT.

The chain couples TRBV19 to TRBJ1-5; 7 bases map to TRBD1. Germline CDR1 LNHDA, CDR2 SQIVND (reference sequence). CDR3 size: 14 residues. V shed 0 bases and J 7 bases; nucleotides not matched to a gene: 3. The CDR3 loop reads CASSIETGRQPQHF. The CDR3 coding sequence is TGTGCCAGTAGTATAGAGACAGGGAGACAGCCCCAGCATTTT.

The chain links TRBV18 to TRBJ2-2; D not certain. Trimming removed 1 base at V and 9 bases at J, with 9 bases between. CDR3 length: 13 amino acids. Looked up from germline, CDR1 is KGHSH and CDR2 is LQKENI. The CDR3 region has the DNA TGTGCCAGCTCACCACTGACTGCGAGGGAGCTGTTTTTT. This translates into CASSPLTARELFF.

The chain couples TRBV11-1 to TRBJ2-2; 9 bases fit TRBD2. CDR1 and CDR2 from the germline V gene are SGHAT and FQDESV (reference sequence). The CDR3 sequence is 16 residues long. The trim removed 0 bases at V and 7 bases at J, leaving 6 bases unmatched. This chain's CDR3 is CASSLASGRSDGELFF. Here the CDR3 DNA reads TGTGCCAGCAGCTTAGCTAGCGGGAGATCCGACGGGGAGCTGTTTTTT. Drawing the rest from reference TRBV11-1 and TRBJ2-2, the complete variable domain is EAEVAQSPRYKITEKSQAVAFWCDPISGHATLYWYRQILGQGPELLVQFQDESVVDDSQLPKDRFSAERLKGVDSTLKIQPAELGDSAMYLCASSLASGRSDGELFFGEGSRLTVL.

This chain links TRBV12-5 with TRBJ2-2; D is unresolved. V was cut by 5 bases and J by 2 bases, with 9 bases left in between. CDR1 is LGHNT, CDR2 FRNRAP, per germline. The CDR3 sequence is 14 residues long. Here the CDR3 reads CASGAPPNTGELFF. DNA of the CDR3: TGTGCTAGTGGTGCCCCCCCCAACACCGGGGAGCTGTTTTTT.

This clonotype was observed a few times. The chain recombines TRBV5-1 with TRBJ2-3; TRBD2 matches 16 bases. Trimming removed 4 bases from V and 1 base from J; junction bases left unmatched: 6. CDR3 length: 18 amino acids. CDR1 SGHRS and CDR2 YFSETQ come from the germline V gene. CDR3 coding DNA: TGCGCCAGCAGCCAAGGGACTAGCGGGAGGGCCGGCACAGATACGCAGTATTTT. Its protein is CASSQGTSGRAGTDTQYF.

V is TRBV10-3 and J is TRBJ2-4; D unclear. The CDR3 spans 13 residues. CDR1 ENHRY and CDR2 SYGVKD come from the germline V gene. Between the trimmed V and J ends, which lost 10 bases and 5 bases, there was a span of 15 bases. The CDR3 bases are TGTGCCACCGGGTGGGCTGGTGAAAACATTCAGTACTTC. Its translation: CATGWAGENIQYF.

The J gene is TRBJ1-2, the V gene TRBV7-2, with 8 nucleotides matching TRBD1. Unmatched junction bases numbered 7, after V lost 4 bases and J lost 3 bases. The CDR3 contains 15 residues. Germline V CDR1 and CDR2: SGHTA, FQGNSA. DNA of the CDR3: TGTGCCAGCAGCTCATCTTCGACAGGGGACTATGGCTACACCTTC. Its protein product is CASSSSSTGDYGYTF. Using reference TRBV7-2 and TRBJ1-2 for the parts outside the CDR3, the full variable domain is GAGVSQSPSNKVTEKGKDVELRCDPISGHTALYWYRQSLGQGLEFLIYFQGNSAPDKSGLPSDRFSAERTGGSVSTLTIQRTQQEDSAVYLCASSSSSTGDYGYTFGSGTRLTVV.

This clonotype has only a few counts. V is TRBV5-1 and J is TRBJ2-1, with TRBD2 matching over 10 bases. Per germline, CDR1 SGHRS and CDR2 YFSETQ. The length of the CDR3 is 15 residues. Trimming cost V 0 bases and J 7 bases; bases outside gene matches: 4. CDR3 protein: CASSLVLAGENEQFF. The CDR3 DNA follows: TGCGCCAGCAGCTTGGTCCTAGCGGGAGAGAATGAGCAGTTCTTC. Drawing the rest from reference TRBV5-1 and TRBJ2-1, the complete variable domain is KAGVTQTPRYLIKTRGQQVTLSCSPISGHRSVSWYQQTPGQGLQFLFEYFSETQRNKGNFPGRFSGRQFSNSRSEMNVSTLELGDSALYLCASSLVLAGENEQFFGPGTRLTVL.

The chain combines TRBV28 with TRBJ2-1; 10 nucleotides line up with TRBD2. CDR3 length equals 16 residues. Trimming cost V 3 bases and J 2 bases; bases outside gene matches: 4. Germline V gene sequence: CDR1 MDHEN, CDR2 SYDVKM. The CDR3 loop is CASSLGGTSAYNEQFF. The CDR3 coding sequence is TGTGCCAGCAGTTTGGGGGGGACTAGCGCCTACAATGAGCAGTTCTTC.

The V call is TRBV30, the J call TRBJ2-7; 9 bases map to TRBD1. J was trimmed by 7 bases and V by 2 bases; bases with no gene match: 6. Germline V gene data show CDR1 as GTSNPN and CDR2 as SVGIG (reference sequence). There are 13 residues in the CDR3. The CDR3 loop reads CAWSYRGRREQYF. CDR3 DNA sequence: TGTGCCTGGAGTTACAGGGGGCGGCGTGAGCAGTACTTC.

J is TRBJ1-1 and V is TRBV10-3; 9 bases are shared with TRBD1. The CDR3 sequence is 13 residues long. Unmatched junction bases numbered 2, after V lost 8 bases and J lost 1 base. The germline gives CDR1 ENHRY, CDR2 SYGVKD. The CDR3 coding sequence is TGTGCCATCGGACAGGGGTCGAACACTGAAGCTTTCTTT. Protein sequence: CAIGQGSNTEAFF.

This chain links TRBV6-1 with TRBJ2-7; D not certain. Germline CDR1 reads MNHNS; CDR2 reads SASEGT. There are 13 residues in the CDR3. V shed 5 bases and J shed 3 bases, with 11 bases lying between them. As DNA, the CDR3 is TGTGCCAGCAGTAATATTGGGGACTACGAGCAGTACTTC. Protein sequence: CASSNIGDYEQYF.

The J gene is TRBJ2-3, the V gene TRBV6-2 or TRBV6-3; D is uncertain. V was cut by 8 bases and J by 2 bases, with 11 bases left in between. CDR1 MNHEY and CDR2 SVGEGT come from the germline V gene. The CDR3 extends over 13 amino acids. As DNA, the CDR3 is TGTGCCAGCGCGTACGCGGACACAGATACGCAGTATTTT. Its protein product is CASAYADTDTQYF.

In this sample, this clonotype turned up a few times. The V and J genes are TRBV11-2 and TRBJ1-4; a possible D gene is TRBD1 (6 bases). The CDR3 has 16 amino acids. Germline-derived CDR1 and CDR2 are SGHAT and FQNNGV. Trimming took off 5 bases at V and 7 bases at J, with 20 bases between the two ends. DNA of the CDR3: TGTGCCAGCAGCAACAACCGAGGAGGGGGTGGTGAAAAACTGTTTTTT. Amino acid sequence: CASSNNRGGGGEKLFF.

This clonotype was seen a handful of times. The chain has TRBV10-2 and TRBJ2-2; D not resolved. The CDR3 is made up of 14 amino acids. Germline lookup yields CDR1 WSHSY and CDR2 SAAADI. V was shortened by 6 bases and J by 4 bases, with 12 bases between the two germline ends. The CDR3 spells CASRLEFATGELFF. The CDR3 coding sequence is TGCGCCAGCAGGCTAGAATTTGCCACCGGGGAGCTGTTTTTT.

The CDR3 DNA sequence: TGTGCCAGCAGTGCGGGAGTTAAAACAGATACGCAGTATTTT. It encodes CASSAGVKTDTQYF. This sequence joins TRBV6-1 and TRBJ2-3, with a weak D call TRBD2 (6 bases). Germline values: CDR1 MNHNS, CDR2 SASEGT. The CDR3 totals 14 residues. V was cut by 4 bases and J by 3 bases, with 11 bases left in between.

The chain joins TRBV7-2 to TRBJ1-5; D remains ambiguous. Germline V gives CDR1 SGHTA, CDR2 FQGNSA. Trimming stripped 5 bases from V and 5 bases from J, with 16 bases between. The CDR3 is 15 residues long. CDR3 in amino acids: CASSPRALADQPQHF. The CDR3 region has the DNA TGTGCCAGCAGCCCCCGGGCCCTAGCCGATCAGCCCCAGCATTTT.

This clonotype was recorded a few times. J is TRBJ2-1 and V is TRBV20-1; the match to TRBD2 covers 8 bases. The V gene end was trimmed by 4 bases and the J gene end by 3 bases; junction bases not matched to a gene: 5. CDR3 size: 14 residues. Per germline, CDR1 DFQATT and CDR2 SNEGSKA (reference sequence). Written as DNA, the CDR3 is TGCAGTGCTACTACTAGCGGAGACTACAATGAGCAGTTCTTC. Protein sequence: CSATTSGDYNEQFF.

There are a few counts of this clonotype. The gene calls are TRBV18 and TRBJ2-3; a weak D match, TRBD2 (6 bases). V dropped 6 bases and J dropped 0 bases, with 13 bases sitting between them. The CDR3 totals 15 residues. Germline lookup yields CDR1 KGHSH and CDR2 LQKENI. In DNA, the CDR3 is TGTGCCAGCTCCCCTATAGCGGCTAGCACAGATACGCAGTATTTT. This translates into CASSPIAASTDTQYF. Drawing the rest from reference TRBV18 and TRBJ2-3, the complete variable domain is NAGVMQNPRHLVRRRGQEARLRCSPMKGHSHVYWYRQLPEEGLKFMVYLQKENIIDESGMPKERFSAEFPKEGPSILRIQQVVRGDSAAYFCASSPIAASTDTQYFGPGTRLTVL.

For the CDR3, the DNA is TGCAGTGCTAGAGTGGAGGAGGGGGGCAATCAGCCCCAGCATTTT. Translating it yields CSARVEEGGNQPQHF. J is TRBJ1-5 and V is TRBV20-1, with D possibly being TRBD1 (6 bases). The CDR3 covers 15 residues. Deletions cut 1 base from V and 2 bases from J, with 12 bases between. The germline gives CDR1 DFQATT, CDR2 SNEGSKA (reference sequence).

This chain joins TRBV19 and TRBJ2-5; D might be TRBD1 (5 bases). The germline gives CDR1 LNHDA, CDR2 SQIVND (reference sequence). V was pared by 2 bases and J by 2 bases, with 15 bases between. This CDR3 is 16 amino acids long. This CDR3 reads CASSISPGSLQETQYF. The CDR3 region has the DNA TGTGCCAGTAGTATAAGTCCAGGGTCGTTACAAGAGACCCAGTACTTC.

In its sample, this clonotype was seen a few times. The V call is TRBV3-1, the J call TRBJ2-7, with no clear D. Deletions cut 3 bases from V and 6 bases from J, with 6 bases between. The CDR3 loop spans 11 amino acids. CDR1 is LGHDT, CDR2 YNNKEL, per germline (reference sequence). CDR3 nucleotides: TGTGCCAGCAGCCAGGGCCGCGAGCAGTACGTC. As protein: CASSQGREQYV.

This rearrangement joins TRBV18 to TRBJ1-4, with 7 bases fitting TRBD1. Unmatched junction bases numbered 11, after V lost 3 bases and J lost 7 bases. This CDR3 comprises 16 residues. Germline V gene lookup returns CDR1 KGHSH and CDR2 LQKENI. The CDR3 loop reads CASSPNLNRGVEKLFF. In nucleotides, the CDR3 is TGTGCCAGCTCACCGAACCTTAACAGGGGAGTTGAAAAACTGTTTTTT.